This T cell receptor (beta chain) was captured by sequencing in a study of blood T cell repertoires in COVID-19. Original processing notes: Amplifying reference gene primers gave estimates of nucleated cell counts. Generated by immunoSEQ multiplex PCR, the TCRdb table keeps only in-frame clones and is missing some. V and J calls plus clone size are reproduced from that table; the DNA served to infer D and trimming. The sample records fewer than 300,000 clones, 70% to 85% being singletons. V was clipped by 6 bases and J by 4 bases, with 7 bases between them. This CDR3 comprises 11 residues. The V gene's germline CDR1 is SQVTM and CDR2 ANQGSEA. This clone was detected only once. Other DNA sequences in this specimen translate into the identical CDR3.

This TCR was recovered from a human donor with COVID-19, enrolled during active disease. The donor label of this sample is uncertain. What was sequenced was peripheral blood. This chain links TRBV29-1 with TRBJ2-1; weak D call: TRBD2 (6 bases). The CDR3: CSVGLYNEQFF. CDR3 in DNA: TGCAGCGTGGGACTTTACAATGAGCAGTTCTTC.